The entry that follows covers one TCR beta chain sequence. What it binds is unknown. This entry is derived from a study of shared clonotypes between healthy human individuals. The CDR3 runs 16 residues. V was pared by 3 bases and J by 10 bases, with 23 bases between. Germline V gives CDR1 SGHDT, CDR2 YYEEEE. Study findings and constraints: The four-donor shared clonotypes exceeded non-shared clonotypes in generation probability, with non-shared ones scoring lower. Only blood underwent sampling, and tissue repertoires likely differ. The sharing of 4.5% to 5.5% of naive CD4 clonotypes was seen across several donors.

Only in-frame clones appear in the TCRdb table, and some are missing; sequencing was by immunoSEQ multiplex PCR. The data hold a few million clones, with around 94% observed a single time. The rearrangement links TRBV5-6 to TRBJ2-1, with D possibly being TRBD1 (5 bases). The TCR originated in a man aged 18 to 35 in good health. Material: naive CD4+ T cells sorted from blood. Subset of the sample: CD45RA+ positively selected. DNA for the CDR3: TGTGCCAGCAGCTCCCTGGGGCTACAGACCCAAAAAGAGCAGTTCTTC. Residues: CASSSLGLQTQKEQFF.